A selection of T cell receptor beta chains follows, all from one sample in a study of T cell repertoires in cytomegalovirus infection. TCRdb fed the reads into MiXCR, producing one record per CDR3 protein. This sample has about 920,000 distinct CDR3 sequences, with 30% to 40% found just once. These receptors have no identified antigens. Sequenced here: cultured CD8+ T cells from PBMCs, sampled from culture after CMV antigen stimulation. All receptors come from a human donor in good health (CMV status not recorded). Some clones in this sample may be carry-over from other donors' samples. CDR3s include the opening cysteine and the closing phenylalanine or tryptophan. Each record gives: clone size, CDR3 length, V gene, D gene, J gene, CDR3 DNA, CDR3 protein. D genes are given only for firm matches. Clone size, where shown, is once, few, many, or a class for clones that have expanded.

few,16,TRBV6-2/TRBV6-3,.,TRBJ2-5,TGTGCCAGCAGTTACCCCCAGGGAACCCTCCAAGAGACCCAGTACTTC,CASSYPQGTLQETQYF
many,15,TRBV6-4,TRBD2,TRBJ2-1,TGTGCCAGCAGTCGGACTAGCGGGGGCGTCAATGAGCAGTTCTTC,CASSRTSGGVNEQFF
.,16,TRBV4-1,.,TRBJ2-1,TGCGCCAGCAGCCAAGATTCACAGGGTACATTCATTGAGCAGTTCTTC,CASSQDSQGTFIEQFF
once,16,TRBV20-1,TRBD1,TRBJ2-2,TGCAGTGCTAGAGCGTTTGACAGGGGGAACACCGGGGAGCTGTTTTTT,CSARAFDRGNTGELFF
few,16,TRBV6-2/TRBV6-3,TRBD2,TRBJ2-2,TGTGCCAGCAGTTACTCACTAGCGGGGAGCACCGGGGAGCTGTTTTTT,CASSYSLAGSTGELFF
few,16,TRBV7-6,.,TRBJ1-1,TGTGCCAGCAGCTTAGTGGCACGGTGGGAGAACACTGAAGCTTTCTTT,CASSLVARWENTEAFF
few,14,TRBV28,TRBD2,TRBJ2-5,TGTGCCAGCAGTTTTTTCAGCGGGGAGGAGACCCAGTACTTC,CASSFFSGEETQYF
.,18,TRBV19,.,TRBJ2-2,TGTGCCAGTAGTATAGGAAGAGCACAGCAGTCGAACACCGGGGAGCTGTTTTTT,CASSIGRAQQSNTGELFF
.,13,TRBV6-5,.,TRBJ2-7,TGTGCCAGCAGTCCGGGACACCCTTACGAGCAGTACTTC,CASSPGHPYEQYF
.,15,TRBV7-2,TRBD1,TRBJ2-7,TGTGCCAGCAGCTGGGGACAGGGCGGTACCTACGAGCAGTACTTC,CASSWGQGGTYEQYF
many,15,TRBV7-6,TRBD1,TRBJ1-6,TGTGCCAGCAGCTTAGAGGGACAGGTTGATTCACCCCTCCACTTT,CASSLEGQVDSPLHF
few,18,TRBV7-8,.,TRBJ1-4,TGTGCCAGCAGCTTAGATTCCGCCGGGATCGTAAATAATGAAAAACTGTTTTTT,CASSLDSAGIVNNEKLFF
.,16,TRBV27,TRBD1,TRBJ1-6,TGTGCCAGCAGTTTAAGCTGGGGACAGATGGGGACACCCCCCCACTTT,CASSLSWGQMGTPPHF
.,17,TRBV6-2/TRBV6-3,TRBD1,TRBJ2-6,TGTGCCAGCAGTTCCGGGACAGGGGGCTCTGGGGCCAACGTCCTGACTTTC,CASSSGTGGSGANVLTF
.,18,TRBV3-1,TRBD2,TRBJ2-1,TGTGCCAGCAGCCAAGAAGGGGGGCGGGGGGGGCTCTACAATGAGCAGTTCTTC,CASSQEGGRGGLYNEQFF
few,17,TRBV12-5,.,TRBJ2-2,TGTGCTAGTGGTTTCACCGCGGGACAGACCTTCACCGGGGAGCTGTTTTTT,CASGFTAGQTFTGELFF
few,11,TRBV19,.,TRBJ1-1,TGTGCCAGTAGTATCTACACTGAAGCTTTCTTT,CASSIYTEAFF
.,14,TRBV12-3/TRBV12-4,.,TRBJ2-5,TGTGCCAGCAGTCCGGGATTAACCCAAGAGACCCAGTACTTC,CASSPGLTQETQYF
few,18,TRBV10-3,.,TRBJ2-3,TGTGCCATCAGTGAGTCGGGGAAGGGACTCGGACCCACAGATACGCAGTATTTT,CAISESGKGLGPTDTQYF
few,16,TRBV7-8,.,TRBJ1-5,TGTGCCAGCAGCTTAAGAAGGGGGGGCGGCAATCAGCCCCAGCATTTT,CASSLRRGGGNQPQHF
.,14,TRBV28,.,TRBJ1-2,TGTGCCAGCAGTTATTTGAGTGCGGACTATGGCTACACCTTC,CASSYLSADYGYTF
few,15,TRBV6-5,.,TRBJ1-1,TGTGCCAGCAGCTACATGCCAGGGCGCGAAACTGAAGCTTTCTTT,CASSYMPGRETEAFF
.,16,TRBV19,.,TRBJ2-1,TGTGCCAGTAGTGTCGAACGGGGGCGAACCTACAATGAGCAGTTCTTC,CASSVERGRTYNEQFF
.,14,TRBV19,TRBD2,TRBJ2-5,TGTGCCAGTAGTCTCGGGGGGTTTCGAGAGACCCAGTACTTC,CASSLGGFRETQYF
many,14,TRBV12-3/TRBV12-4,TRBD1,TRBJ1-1,TGTGCCAGCAGAGGTGAGGGGGCGATCGCTGAAGCTTTCTTT,CASRGEGAIAEAFF
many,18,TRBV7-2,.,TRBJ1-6,TGTGCCAGCAGCTTAGAGCCCGCCCGACAGGCCTATAATTCACCCCTCCACTTT,CASSLEPARQAYNSPLHF
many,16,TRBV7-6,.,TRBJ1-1,TGTGCCAGCAGCTTAGGTAGGACAGATTCCAATACTGAAGCTTTCTTT,CASSLGRTDSNTEAFF
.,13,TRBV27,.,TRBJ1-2,TGTGCCAGCAGTTTATCGCTGGGGTACGGCTACACCTTC,CASSLSLGYGYTF
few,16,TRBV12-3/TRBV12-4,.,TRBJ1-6,TGTGCCAGCAGTTTCGGTCGGCGCTCCTATAATTCACCCCTCCACTTT,CASSFGRRSYNSPLHF
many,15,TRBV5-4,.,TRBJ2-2,TGTGCCAGCAGCTTGGGGTCAGGACCCCGCGGGGAGCTGTTTTTT,CASSLGSGPRGELFF
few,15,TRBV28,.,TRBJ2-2,TGTGCCAGCACCCCGGCCAGGGGCGCCACCGGGGAGCTGTTTTTT,CASTPARGATGELFF
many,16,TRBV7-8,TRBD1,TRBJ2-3,TGTGCCAGCAGCTTAAGGGCCGGGACAGCCACAGATACGCAGTATTTT,CASSLRAGTATDTQYF
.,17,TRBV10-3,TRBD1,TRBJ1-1,TGTGCCATCAGTGAGCCACCGACAGGGGATTTTACCACTGAAGCTTTCTTT,CAISEPPTGDFTTEAFF
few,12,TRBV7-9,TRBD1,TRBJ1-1,TGTGCCAGCAGCTTAACAGGGGGCGAAGCTTTCTTT,CASSLTGGEAFF
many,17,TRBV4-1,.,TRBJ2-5,TGCGCCAGCAGCCACGCCCGAGTAGGGACTGATAAAGAGACCCAGTACTTC,CASSHARVGTDKETQYF
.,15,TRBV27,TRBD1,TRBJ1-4,TGTGCCAGCAGTTCGTTGACAGGGGGCGCTGAAAAACTGTTTTTT,CASSSLTGGAEKLFF
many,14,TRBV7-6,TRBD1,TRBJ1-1,TGTGCCAGCACCCCTGAGGTGGGACAGGGTGAAGCTTTCTTT,CASTPEVGQGEAFF
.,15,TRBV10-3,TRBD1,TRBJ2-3,TGTGCCATCTCGAACCGGGGGGACAGGGCAGATACGCAGTATTTT,CAISNRGDRADTQYF
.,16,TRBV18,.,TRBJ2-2,TGTGCCAGCTCACCAGAGGAGACAGCGAACACCGGGGAGCTGTTTTTT,CASSPEETANTGELFF